Presented here are 8 T cell receptor beta chains from one specimen sequenced in a study of cytomegalovirus exposure and HLA in healthy donors. The PCR was carried out with 60 Vbeta primers and 13 Jbeta primers. Only in-frame clones appear in the TCRdb table, and some are missing; sequencing was by immunoSEQ multiplex PCR. The sample yields hundreds of thousands of clones, roughly four fifths seen once. The sequencing sample was made of PBMCs. The source is a woman between 40 and 50 years old in good health and CMV-seronegative.

This chain joins TRBV7-6 and TRBJ2-7; TRBD1 is a possible D gene (5 bases). The CDR3 extends over 14 amino acids. The V and J ends lost 6 bases and 0 bases respectively, with 12 bases between them. In germline, CDR1 is SGHVS, CDR2 FNYEAQ. The CDR3 reads CASSPRDSSYEQYF. As DNA, the CDR3 is TGTGCCAGCAGTCCTCGAGACAGCTCCTACGAGCAGTACTTC.

There are a few counts of this clone. The genes are TRBV2 and TRBJ1-5, with no clear D. CDR1 and CDR2 from the germline V gene are SNHLY and FYNNEI. The CDR3 is 15 amino acids. Between the trimmed V and J ends, which lost 8 bases and 2 bases, there was a span of 16 bases. The CDR3: CASRERDHGNQPQHF. The CDR3 DNA follows: TGTGCCAGCCGGGAAAGGGATCATGGCAATCAGCCCCAGCATTTT.

The rearrangement uses TRBV7-9 and TRBJ2-7; 7 bases match TRBD2. This CDR3 spans 13 amino acids. V lost 1 base to trimming and J lost 6 bases; unmatched junction nucleotides: 3. The germline gives CDR1 SEHNR, CDR2 FQNEAQ (reference sequence). The DNA for the CDR3 is TGTGCCAGCAGCTTAGTGGGGGGGGGCGAGCAGTACTTC. Its translation is CASSLVGGGEQYF.

Written as DNA, the CDR3 is TGTGCCAGCAGTCATCTAGCCAGCGGGGAGGAGACCCAGTACTTC. Amino acids: CASSHLASGEETQYF. This rearrangement joins TRBV6-1 to TRBJ2-5, with 7 bases that match TRBD2. The V gene's germline CDR1 is MNHNS and CDR2 SASEGT. With 5 bases clipped from V and 5 bases from J, the junction kept 11 bases outside the gene matches. This CDR3 comprises 15 residues.

The rearrangement links TRBV7-6 to TRBJ2-1; the D gene is possibly TRBD2 (6 bases). V lost 0 bases and J lost 2, with 14 bases in between. The CDR3 is 17 residues long. From germline, CDR1 is SGHVS and CDR2 FNYEAQ. This CDR3 is CASSLALRGSPYNEQFF. As DNA, the CDR3 is TGTGCCAGCAGCTTAGCCCTGCGGGGTTCCCCCTACAATGAGCAGTTCTTC.

The gene calls are TRBV5-1 and TRBJ2-5; D is possibly TRBD1 (6 bases). Germline values: CDR1 SGHRS, CDR2 YFSETQ. Trimming took 4 bases from V and 11 from J, leaving 15 bases between them. This CDR3 spans 12 amino acids. The CDR3 protein is CASSTPTGEQYF. The CDR3 coding sequence is TGCGCCAGCAGCACACCGACAGGAGAGCAGTACTTC.

The chain employs TRBV19 and TRBJ1-2; 8 nucleotides line up with TRBD1. The V and J ends lost 6 bases and 0 bases, in that order; junction bases with no gene match: 12. The germline gives CDR1 LNHDA, CDR2 SQIVND (reference sequence). The CDR3 runs 17 residues. The CDR3, as DNA: TGTGCCAGTAGGATTCAAGGACAGGGCCAAGCTAACTATGGCTACACCTTC. It is translated as CASRIQGQGQANYGYTF.

The chain combines TRBV5-1 with TRBJ1-1; perhaps TRBD1 as D (6 bases). Germline V gene sequence: CDR1 SGHRS, CDR2 YFSETQ. The V and J ends lost 4 bases and 0 bases respectively, with 13 bases between them. The CDR3 runs to 15 residues. The CDR3 DNA is TGCGCCAGCAGCCCTATGTCAGGGGTGAACACTGAAGCTTTCTTT. Translating it yields CASSPMSGVNTEAFF.